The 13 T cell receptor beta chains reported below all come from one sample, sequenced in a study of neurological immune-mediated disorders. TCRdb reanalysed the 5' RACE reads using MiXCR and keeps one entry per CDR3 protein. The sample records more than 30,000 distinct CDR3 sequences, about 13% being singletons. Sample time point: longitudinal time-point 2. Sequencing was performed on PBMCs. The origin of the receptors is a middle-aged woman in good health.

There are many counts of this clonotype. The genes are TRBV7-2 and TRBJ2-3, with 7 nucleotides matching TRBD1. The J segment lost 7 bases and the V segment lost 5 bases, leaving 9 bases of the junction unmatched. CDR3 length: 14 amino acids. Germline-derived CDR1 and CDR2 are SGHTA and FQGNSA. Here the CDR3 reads CASSRGGSFNTQYF. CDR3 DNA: TGTGCCAGCAGCCGAGGGGGCTCTTTCAATACGCAGTATTTT. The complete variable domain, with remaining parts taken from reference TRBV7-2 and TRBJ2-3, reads GAGVSQSPSNKVTEKGKDVELRCDPISGHTALYWYRQSLGQGLEFLIYFQGNSAPDKSGLPSDRFSAERTGGSVSTLTIQRTQQEDSAVYLCASSRGGSFNTQYFGPGTRLTVL.

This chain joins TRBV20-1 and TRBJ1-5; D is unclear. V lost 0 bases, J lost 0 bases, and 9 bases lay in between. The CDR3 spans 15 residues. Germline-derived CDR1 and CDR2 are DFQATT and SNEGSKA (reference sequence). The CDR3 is CSARDGIYSNQPQHF. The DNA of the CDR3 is TGCAGTGCTAGAGACGGCATTTATAGCAATCAGCCCCAGCATTTT.

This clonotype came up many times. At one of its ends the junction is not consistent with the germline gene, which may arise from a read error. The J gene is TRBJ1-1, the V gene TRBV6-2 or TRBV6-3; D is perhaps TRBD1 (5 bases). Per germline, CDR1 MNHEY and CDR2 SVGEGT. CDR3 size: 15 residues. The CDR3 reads CASSYSGRVGTEAFF. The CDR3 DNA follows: TGTGCCAGCAGCTACTCGGGCAGGGTCGGCACTGAAGCTTTCTTT.

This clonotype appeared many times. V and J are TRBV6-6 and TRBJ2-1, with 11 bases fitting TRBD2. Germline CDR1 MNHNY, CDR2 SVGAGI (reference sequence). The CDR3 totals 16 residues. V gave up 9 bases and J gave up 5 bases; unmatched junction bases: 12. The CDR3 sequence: CASQRGLAGGHNEQFF. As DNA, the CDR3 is TGTGCCAGTCAGCGGGGCCTAGCGGGAGGCCACAATGAGCAGTTCTTC.

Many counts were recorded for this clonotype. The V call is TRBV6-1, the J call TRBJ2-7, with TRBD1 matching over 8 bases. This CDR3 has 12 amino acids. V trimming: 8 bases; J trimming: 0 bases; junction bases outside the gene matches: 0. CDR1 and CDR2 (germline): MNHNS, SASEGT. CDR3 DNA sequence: TGTGCCAGCGACAGGGGCTCCTACGAGCAGTACTTC. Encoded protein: CASDRGSYEQYF.

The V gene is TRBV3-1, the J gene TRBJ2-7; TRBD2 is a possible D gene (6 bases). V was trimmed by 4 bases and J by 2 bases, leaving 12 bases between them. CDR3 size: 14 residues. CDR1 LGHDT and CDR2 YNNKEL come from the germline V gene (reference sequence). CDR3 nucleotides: TGTGCCAGCAGCCGGGGTAGCGGAGCCTACGAGCAGTACTTC. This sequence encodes CASSRGSGAYEQYF.

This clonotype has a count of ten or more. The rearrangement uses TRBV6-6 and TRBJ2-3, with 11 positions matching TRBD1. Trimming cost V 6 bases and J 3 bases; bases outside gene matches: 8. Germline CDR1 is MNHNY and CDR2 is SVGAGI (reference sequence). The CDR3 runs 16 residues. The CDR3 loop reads CASSRTGQGATDTQYF. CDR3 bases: TGTGCCAGCAGCCGGACTGGACAGGGGGCTACAGATACGCAGTATTTT.

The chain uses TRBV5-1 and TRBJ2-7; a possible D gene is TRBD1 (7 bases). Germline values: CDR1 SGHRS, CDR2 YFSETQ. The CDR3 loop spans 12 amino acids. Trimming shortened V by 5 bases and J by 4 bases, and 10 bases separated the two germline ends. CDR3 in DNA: TGCGCCAGCAGTCCAGGGGGGTACGAGCAGTACTTC. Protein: CASSPGGYEQYF.

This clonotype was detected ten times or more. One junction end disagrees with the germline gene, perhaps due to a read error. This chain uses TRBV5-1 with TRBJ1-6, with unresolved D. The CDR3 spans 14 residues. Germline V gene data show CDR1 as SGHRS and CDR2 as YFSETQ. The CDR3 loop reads CASTLEALNSPLHF. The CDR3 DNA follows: TGCGCCAGCACCTTGGAGGCACTGAATTCACCCCTCCACTTT.

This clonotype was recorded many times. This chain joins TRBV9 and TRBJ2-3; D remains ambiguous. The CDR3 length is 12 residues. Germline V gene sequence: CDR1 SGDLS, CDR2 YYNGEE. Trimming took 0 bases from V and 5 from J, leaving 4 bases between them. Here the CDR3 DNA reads TGTGCCAGCAGCGTAGCCCAAGATACGCAGTATTTT. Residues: CASSVAQDTQYF.

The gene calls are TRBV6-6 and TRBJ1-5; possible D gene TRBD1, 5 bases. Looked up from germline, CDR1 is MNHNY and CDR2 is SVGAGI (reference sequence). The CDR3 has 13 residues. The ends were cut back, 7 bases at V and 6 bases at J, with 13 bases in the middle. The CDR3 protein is CASTSVGPQPQHF. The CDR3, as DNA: TGTGCCAGCACCAGTGTGGGGCCTCAGCCCCAGCATTTT.

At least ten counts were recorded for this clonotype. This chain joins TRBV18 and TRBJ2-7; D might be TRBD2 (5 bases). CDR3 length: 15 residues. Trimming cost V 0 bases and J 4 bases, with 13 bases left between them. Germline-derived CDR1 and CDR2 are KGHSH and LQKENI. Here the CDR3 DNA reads TGTGCCAGCTCACCACCGTCCGCGAGGGAGTACGAGCAGTACTTC. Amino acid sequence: CASSPPSAREYEQYF.

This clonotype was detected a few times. The CDR3 region has the DNA TGCAGTGCTAGGACCAGGGTCACTGAAGCTTTCTTT. Its translation is CSARTRVTEAFF. The chain uses TRBV20-1 and TRBJ1-1; weak D call: TRBD1 (5 bases). Germline CDR1 is DFQATT and CDR2 is SNEGSKA (reference sequence). V lost 3 bases and J 4 bases, leaving 9 bases between the germline ends. The CDR3 is 12 amino acids.